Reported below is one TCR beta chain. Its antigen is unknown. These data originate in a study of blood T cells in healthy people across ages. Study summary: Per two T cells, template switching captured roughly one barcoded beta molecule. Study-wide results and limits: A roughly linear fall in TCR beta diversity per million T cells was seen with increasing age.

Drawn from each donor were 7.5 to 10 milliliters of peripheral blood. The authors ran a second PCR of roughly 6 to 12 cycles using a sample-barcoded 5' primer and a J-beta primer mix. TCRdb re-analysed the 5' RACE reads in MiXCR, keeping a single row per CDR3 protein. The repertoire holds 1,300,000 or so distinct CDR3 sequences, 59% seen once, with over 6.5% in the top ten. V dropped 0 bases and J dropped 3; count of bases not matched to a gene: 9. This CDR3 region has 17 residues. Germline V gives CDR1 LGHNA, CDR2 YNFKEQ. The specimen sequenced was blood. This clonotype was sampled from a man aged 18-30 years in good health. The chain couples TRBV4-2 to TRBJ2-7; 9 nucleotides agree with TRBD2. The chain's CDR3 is CASSQEESSGGFYEQYF. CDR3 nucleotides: TGTGCCAGCAGCCAAGAGGAGAGTAGCGGGGGATTCTACGAGCAGTACTTC.